These 2 T cell receptor beta chains were sequenced from one sample in a study of blood T cell repertoires in COVID-19. The data were produced by immunoSEQ multiplex PCR, yet TCRdb's version contains in-frame clones alone and is incomplete. The sample has 150,000 to 200,000 clones, 86% seen once. Specimen: peripheral blood. Receptors were obtained from a man in his late teens or twenties with acute or convalescent COVID-19.

This sequence joins TRBV7-8 and TRBJ2-7; D is ambiguous. The CDR3 contains 16 residues. Germline-derived CDR1 and CDR2 are SGHVS and FQNEAQ. Deletions cut 2 bases from V and 0 bases from J, with 14 bases between. CDR3 DNA: TGTGCCAGCAGCTTAATGTCAAGCCTTAGCTCCTACGAGCAGTACTTC. Amino acids: CASSLMSSLSSYEQYF.

The V and J genes are TRBV2 and TRBJ1-1; no definite D call. The germline CDR1 and CDR2 sequences are SNHLY and FYNNEI. This CDR3 has 13 residues. The V gene lost 5 bases and the J gene lost 2 bases, with 9 bases spanning the gap. Here the CDR3 reads CASSFNLNTEAFF. The CDR3 DNA follows: TGTGCCAGCAGTTTTAATCTAAACACTGAAGCTTTCTTT.